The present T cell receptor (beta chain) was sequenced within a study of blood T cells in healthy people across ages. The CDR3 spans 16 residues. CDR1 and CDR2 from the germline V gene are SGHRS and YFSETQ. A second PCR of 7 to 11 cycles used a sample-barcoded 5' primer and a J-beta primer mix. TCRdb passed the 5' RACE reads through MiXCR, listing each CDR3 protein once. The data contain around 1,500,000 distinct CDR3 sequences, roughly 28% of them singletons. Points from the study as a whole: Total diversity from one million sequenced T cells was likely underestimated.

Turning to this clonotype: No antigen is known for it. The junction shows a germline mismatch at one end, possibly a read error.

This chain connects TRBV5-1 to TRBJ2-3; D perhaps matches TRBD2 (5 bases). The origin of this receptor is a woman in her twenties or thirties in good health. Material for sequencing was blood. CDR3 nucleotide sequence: TGCGCCAGCGGCTTGGAGGACGGAGCCCGCACAGATACGCAGTATTTT. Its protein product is CASGLEDGARTDTQYF.